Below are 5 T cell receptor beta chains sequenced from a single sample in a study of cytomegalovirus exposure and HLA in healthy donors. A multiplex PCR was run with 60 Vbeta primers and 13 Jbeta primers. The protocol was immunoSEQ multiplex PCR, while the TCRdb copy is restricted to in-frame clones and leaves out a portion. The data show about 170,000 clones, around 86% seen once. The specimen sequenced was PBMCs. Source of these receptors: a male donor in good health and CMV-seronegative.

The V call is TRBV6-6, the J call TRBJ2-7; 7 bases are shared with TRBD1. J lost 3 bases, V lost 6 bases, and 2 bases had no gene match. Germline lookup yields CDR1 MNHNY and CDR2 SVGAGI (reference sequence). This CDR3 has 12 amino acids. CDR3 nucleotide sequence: TGTGCCAGCAGAAGACAGGGCTACGAGCAGTACTTC. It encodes CASRRQGYEQYF.

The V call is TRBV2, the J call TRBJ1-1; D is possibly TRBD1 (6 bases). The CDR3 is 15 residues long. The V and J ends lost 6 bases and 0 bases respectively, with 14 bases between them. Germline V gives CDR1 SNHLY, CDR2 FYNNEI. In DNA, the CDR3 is TGTGCCAGCAGCGCAACCGACAGGATGAACACTGAAGCTTTCTTT. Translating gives CASSATDRMNTEAFF.

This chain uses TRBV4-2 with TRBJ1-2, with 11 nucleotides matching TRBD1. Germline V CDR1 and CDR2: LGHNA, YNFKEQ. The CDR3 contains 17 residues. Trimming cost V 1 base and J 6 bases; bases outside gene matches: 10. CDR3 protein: CASSQVYGQGAADGYTF. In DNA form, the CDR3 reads TGTGCCAGCAGCCAAGTATATGGACAGGGGGCGGCGGATGGCTACACCTTC.

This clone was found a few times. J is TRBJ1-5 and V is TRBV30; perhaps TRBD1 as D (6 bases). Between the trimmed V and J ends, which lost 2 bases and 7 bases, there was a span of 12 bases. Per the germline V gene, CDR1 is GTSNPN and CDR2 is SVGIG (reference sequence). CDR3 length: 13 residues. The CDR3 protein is CAWSLRGLQPQHF. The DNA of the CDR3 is TGTGCCTGGAGTCTCAGGGGTTTGCAGCCCCAGCATTTT.

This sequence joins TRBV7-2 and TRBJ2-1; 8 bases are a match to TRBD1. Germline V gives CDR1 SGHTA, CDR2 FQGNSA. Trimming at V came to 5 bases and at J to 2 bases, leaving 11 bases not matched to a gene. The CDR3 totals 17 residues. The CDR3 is CASSLRRAGGPYNEQFF. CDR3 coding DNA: TGTGCCAGCAGCCTCCGTAGGGCAGGGGGCCCCTACAATGAGCAGTTCTTC.